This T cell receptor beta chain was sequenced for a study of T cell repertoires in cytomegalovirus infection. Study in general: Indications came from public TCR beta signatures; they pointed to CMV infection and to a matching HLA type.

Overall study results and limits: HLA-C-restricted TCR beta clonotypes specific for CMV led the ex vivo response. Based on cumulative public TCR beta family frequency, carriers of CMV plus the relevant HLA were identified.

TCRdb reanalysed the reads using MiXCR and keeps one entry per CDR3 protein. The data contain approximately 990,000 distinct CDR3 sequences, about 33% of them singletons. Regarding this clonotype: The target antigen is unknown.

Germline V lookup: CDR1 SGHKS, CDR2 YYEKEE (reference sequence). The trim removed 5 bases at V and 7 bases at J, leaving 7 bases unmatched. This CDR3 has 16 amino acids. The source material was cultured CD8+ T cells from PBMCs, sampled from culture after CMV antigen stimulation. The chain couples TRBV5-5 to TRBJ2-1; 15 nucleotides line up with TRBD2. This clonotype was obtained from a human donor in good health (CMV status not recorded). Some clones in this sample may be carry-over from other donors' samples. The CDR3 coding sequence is TGTGCCAGCAGTTTCGGACTAGCGGGGGGGCGGAATGAGCAGTTCTTC. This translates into CASSFGLAGGRNEQFF.